This T cell receptor (beta chain) stems from a study of persistence of HIV-infected CD4 T cells. In the study overall: Donors had been on suppressive ART for a median of 8 years.

The libraries were made with immunoSEQ version 4 in survey mode. Sequencing used immunoSEQ multiplex PCR; TCRdb keeps in-frame clones, though not all of them. This sample has 25,000 to 30,000 clones, with around 80% found just once. Cells were stimulated with CMV-infected fibroblast lysates at around 9.1 ug/mL. Memory cells lacking CD40L and CD69 with high CD45RO were sorted. Comments on this clone: Its antigen is unknown.

This CDR3 has 13 residues. V was pared by 6 bases and J by 9 bases, with 15 bases between. Germline lookup yields CDR1 MNHNY and CDR2 SVGAGI (reference sequence). The chain carries TRBV6-6 and TRBJ2-1, with D perhaps TRBD1 (6 bases). Sequencing was performed on CD4+ T cells sorted from PBMCs after 18-hour stimulation, taken from a patient who received antiretroviral therapy. The TCR originated in an adult man with HIV who was CMV-seropositive. In DNA, the CDR3 is TGTGCCAGCAGCCGTGTGCAGGGGAGTGAGCAGTTCTTC. Translation gives CASSRVQGSEQFF.